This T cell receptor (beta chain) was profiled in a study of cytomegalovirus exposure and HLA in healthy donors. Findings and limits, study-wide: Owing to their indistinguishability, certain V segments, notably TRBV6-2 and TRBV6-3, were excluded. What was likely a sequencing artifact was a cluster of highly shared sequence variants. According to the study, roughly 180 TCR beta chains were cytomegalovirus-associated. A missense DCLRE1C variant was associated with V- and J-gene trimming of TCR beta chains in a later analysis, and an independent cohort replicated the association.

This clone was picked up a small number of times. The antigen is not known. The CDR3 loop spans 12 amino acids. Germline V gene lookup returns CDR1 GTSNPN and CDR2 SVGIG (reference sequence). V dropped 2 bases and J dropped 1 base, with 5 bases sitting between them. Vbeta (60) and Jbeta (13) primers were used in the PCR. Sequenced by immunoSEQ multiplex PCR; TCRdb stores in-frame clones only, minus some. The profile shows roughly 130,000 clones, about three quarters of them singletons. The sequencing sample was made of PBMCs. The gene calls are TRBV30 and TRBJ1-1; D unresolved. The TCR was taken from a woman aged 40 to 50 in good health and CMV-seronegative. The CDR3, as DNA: TGTGCCTGGAGTCGGGAGAACACTGAAGCTTTCTTT. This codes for CAWSRENTEAFF.